The 11 T cell receptor beta chains reported below all come from one sample, sequenced in a study of T cell responses to AZD1222 COVID-19 vaccine. The method was immunoSEQ multiplex PCR; TCRdb's version includes in-frame clones alone and lacks a portion of them. The sample includes 55,000 to 65,000 clones, 85% to 90% seen only once; the top ten take approximately 18%. The input for sequencing was peripheral blood, taken on day 0 of AZD1222 vaccination. The receptors here all came from an adult in good health.

This clone appeared a single time. This chain connects TRBV28 to TRBJ1-5, with 9 bases lining up with TRBD1. Germline CDR1 and CDR2: MDHEN and SYDVKM. This CDR3 is built from 15 residues. V gave up 3 bases and J gave up 7 bases; unmatched junction bases: 7. As DNA, the CDR3 is TGTGCCAGCAGTTTTCCGGGACAGGGTCGCCAGCCCCAGCATTTT. Translating gives CASSFPGQGRQPQHF.

The chain couples TRBV28 to TRBJ1-6; a possible D gene is TRBD1 (6 bases). V was clipped by 3 bases and J by 9 bases, with 12 bases between them. Germline CDR1 reads MDHEN; CDR2 reads SYDVKM. The CDR3 is 14 residues long. The CDR3 region is CASSFPRGSSPLHF. DNA for the CDR3: TGTGCCAGCAGTTTTCCCAGGGGCTCTTCACCCCTCCACTTT.

The rearrangement links TRBV7-3 to TRBJ2-7, with 10 bases aligning to TRBD1. V was pared by 4 bases and J by 2 bases, with 5 bases of the junction left unmatched. CDR1 and CDR2 (germline): SGHTA, FQGTGA. There are 15 residues in the CDR3. The CDR3 nucleotides are TGTGCCAGCAGCTGGACAGGGGGAGGAACCTACGAGCAGTACTTC. It encodes CASSWTGGGTYEQYF. The whole variable domain, remainder taken from reference TRBV7-3 and TRBJ2-7, is GAGVSQTPSNKVTEKGKYVELRCDPISGHTALYWYRQSLGQGPEFLIYFQGTGAADDSGLPNDRFFAVRPEGSVSTLKIQRTERGDSAVYLCASSWTGGGTYEQYFGPGTRLTVT.

This chain joins TRBV11-1 and TRBJ2-7, with a tentative D call TRBD1 (6 bases). CDR3 length: 14 residues. Germline CDR1 and CDR2: SGHAT and FQDESV (reference sequence). Trimming pared 0 bases from V and 3 bases from J, leaving 9 bases between. This CDR3 is CASSLAWDNYEQYF. The CDR3 DNA is TGTGCCAGCAGCTTAGCGTGGGACAACTACGAGCAGTACTTC.

This clone was recorded only once. V and J are TRBV6-4 and TRBJ2-3, with a weak D call TRBD2 (5 bases). In germline, CDR1 is MRHNA, CDR2 SNTAGT. Trimming removed 2 bases from V and 3 bases from J, with 12 bases in between. This CDR3 is 15 amino acids long. CDR3 residues: CASSDGREPTDTQYF. The DNA of the CDR3 is TGTGCCAGCAGTGACGGCCGGGAACCAACAGATACGCAGTATTTT.

This clone was observed a few times. Other DNA sequences in the sample encode the same CDR3. The chain combines TRBV7-2 with TRBJ2-5; TRBD1 is a possible D gene (5 bases). CDR1 and CDR2 (germline): SGHTA, FQGNSA. This CDR3 comprises 15 residues. With 1 base removed from V and 1 base from J, the gap between germline ends came to 10 bases. DNA of the CDR3: TGTGCCAGCAGCTTAGTATCCAGGGCCCAAGAGACCCAGTACTTC. This gives the protein CASSLVSRAQETQYF.

This sequence joins TRBV10-3 and TRBJ1-5; D remains unclear. With 0 bases removed from V and 5 bases from J, the gap between germline ends came to 5 bases. The CDR3 has 13 residues. CDR1 is ENHRY and CDR2 is SYGVKD in the germline V gene. As DNA, the CDR3 is TGTGCCATCAGTGAGTCGAAAGATCAGCCCCAGCATTTT. Protein sequence: CAISESKDQPQHF.

This rearrangement joins TRBV7-8 to TRBJ1-2; D is unclear. In germline, CDR1 is SGHVS, CDR2 FQNEAQ. This CDR3 comprises 13 residues. Trimming pared 3 bases from V and 4 bases from J, leaving 9 bases between. CDR3 DNA: TGTGCCAGCAGCTTTAACAGCTTCTATGGCTACACCTTC. It translates to CASSFNSFYGYTF.

The chain recombines TRBV12-3 or TRBV12-4 with TRBJ1-2, with D maybe TRBD1 (5 bases). The CDR3 totals 13 residues. Trimming cost V 2 bases and J 8 bases, with 12 bases left between them. The CDR3 DNA sequence: TGTGCCAGCAGTTTATTCCAGGGTGGGGGCTACACCTTC. This gives the protein CASSLFQGGGYTF.

The chain has TRBV5-6 and TRBJ1-2, with D unclear. Germline values: CDR1 SGHDT, CDR2 YYEEEE. V dropped 2 bases and J dropped 4 bases, with 15 bases sitting between them. The CDR3 contains 15 residues. This CDR3 reads CASSFQTAHGYGYTF. Written as DNA, the CDR3 is TGTGCCAGCAGCTTCCAGACGGCCCATGGCTATGGCTACACCTTC.

This rearrangement joins TRBV28 to TRBJ1-2; 9 bases agree with TRBD1. The CDR3 length is 14 residues. Trimming cost V 5 bases and J 8 bases; bases outside gene matches: 9. Looked up from germline, CDR1 is MDHEN and CDR2 is SYDVKM. In DNA, the CDR3 is TGTGCCAGCAGTCTCACAGGGGGCGCTGAGGGCTACACCTTC. Residues: CASSLTGGAEGYTF.